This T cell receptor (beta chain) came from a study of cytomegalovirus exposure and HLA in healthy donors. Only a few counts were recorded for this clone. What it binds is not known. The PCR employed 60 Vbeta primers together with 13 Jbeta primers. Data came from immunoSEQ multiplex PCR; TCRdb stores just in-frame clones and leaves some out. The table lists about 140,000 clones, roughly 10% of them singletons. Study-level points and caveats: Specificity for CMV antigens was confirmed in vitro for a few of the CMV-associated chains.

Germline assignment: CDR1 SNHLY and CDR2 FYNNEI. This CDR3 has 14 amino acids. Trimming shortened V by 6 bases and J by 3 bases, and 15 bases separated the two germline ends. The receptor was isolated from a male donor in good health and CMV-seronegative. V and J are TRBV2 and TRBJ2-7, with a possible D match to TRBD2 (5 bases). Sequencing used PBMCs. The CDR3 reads CASRPRESNYEQYF. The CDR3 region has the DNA TGTGCCAGCAGACCCCGGGAAAGTAACTACGAGCAGTACTTC.